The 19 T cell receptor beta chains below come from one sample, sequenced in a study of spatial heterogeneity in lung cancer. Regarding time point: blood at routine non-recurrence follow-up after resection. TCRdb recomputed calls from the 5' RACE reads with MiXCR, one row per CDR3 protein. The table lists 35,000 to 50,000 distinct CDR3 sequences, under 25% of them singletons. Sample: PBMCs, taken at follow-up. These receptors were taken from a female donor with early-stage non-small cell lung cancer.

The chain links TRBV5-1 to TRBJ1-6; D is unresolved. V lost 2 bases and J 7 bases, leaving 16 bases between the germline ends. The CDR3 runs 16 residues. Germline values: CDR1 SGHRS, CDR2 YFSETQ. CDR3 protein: CASSFDGDRTNSPLHF. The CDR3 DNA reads TGCGCCAGCAGCTTCGATGGCGACCGGACCAATTCACCCCTCCACTTT.

CDR3 in amino acids: CASGQIFNSPLHF. DNA of the CDR3: TGTGCATCGGGGCAGATTTTCAATTCACCCCTCCACTTT. The J gene is TRBJ1-6, the V gene TRBV27, with a weak D call TRBD1 (5 bases). Germline assignment: CDR1 MNHEY and CDR2 SMNVEV (reference sequence). The CDR3 consists of 13 residues.

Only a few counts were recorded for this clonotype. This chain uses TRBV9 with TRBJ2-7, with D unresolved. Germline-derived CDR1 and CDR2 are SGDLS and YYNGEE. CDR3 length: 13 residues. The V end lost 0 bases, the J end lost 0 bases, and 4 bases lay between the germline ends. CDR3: CASSVAGSYEQYF. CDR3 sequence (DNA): TGTGCCAGCAGCGTAGCTGGCTCCTACGAGCAGTACTTC.

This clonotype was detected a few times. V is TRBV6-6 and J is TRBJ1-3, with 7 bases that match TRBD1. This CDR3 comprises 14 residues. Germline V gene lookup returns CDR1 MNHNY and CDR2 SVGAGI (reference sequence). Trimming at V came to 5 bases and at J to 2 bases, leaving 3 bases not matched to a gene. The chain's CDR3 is CASSLTGAGNTIYF. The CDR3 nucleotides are TGTGCCAGCAGTCTAACAGGGGCTGGAAACACCATATATTTT.

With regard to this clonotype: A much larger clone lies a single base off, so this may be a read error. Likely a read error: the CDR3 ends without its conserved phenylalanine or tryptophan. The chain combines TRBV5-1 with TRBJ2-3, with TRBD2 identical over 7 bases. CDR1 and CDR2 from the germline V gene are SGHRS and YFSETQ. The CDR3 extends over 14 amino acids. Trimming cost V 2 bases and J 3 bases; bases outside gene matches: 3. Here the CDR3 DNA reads TGCGCCAGCAGCTTCGGCGGGGGAACAGATACGCAGTATATT. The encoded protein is CASSFGGGTDTQYI.

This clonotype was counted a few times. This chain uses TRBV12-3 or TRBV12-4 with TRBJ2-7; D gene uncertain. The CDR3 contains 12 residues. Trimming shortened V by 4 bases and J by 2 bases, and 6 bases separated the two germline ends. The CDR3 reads CASSSSPYEQYF. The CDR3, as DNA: TGTGCCAGCAGTTCTTCCCCCTACGAGCAGTACTTC.

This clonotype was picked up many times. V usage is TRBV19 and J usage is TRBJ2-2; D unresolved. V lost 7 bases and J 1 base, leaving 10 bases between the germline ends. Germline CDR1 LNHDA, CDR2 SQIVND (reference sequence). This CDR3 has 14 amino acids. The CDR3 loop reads CASNLLQNTGELFF. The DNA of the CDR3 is TGTGCCAGTAATTTGCTCCAGAACACCGGGGAGCTGTTTTTT.

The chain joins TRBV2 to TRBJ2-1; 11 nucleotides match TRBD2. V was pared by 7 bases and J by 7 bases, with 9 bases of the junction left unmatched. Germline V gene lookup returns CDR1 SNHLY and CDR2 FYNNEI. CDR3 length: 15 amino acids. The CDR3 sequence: CASILAGGLGNEQFF. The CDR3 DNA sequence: TGTGCCAGCATCTTAGCGGGGGGGCTAGGAAATGAGCAGTTCTTC.

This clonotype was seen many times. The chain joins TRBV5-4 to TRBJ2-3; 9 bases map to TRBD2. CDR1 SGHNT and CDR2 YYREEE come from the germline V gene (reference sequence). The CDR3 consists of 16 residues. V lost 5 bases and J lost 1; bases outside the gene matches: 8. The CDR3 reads CASRFTQREGTDTQYF. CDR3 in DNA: TGTGCCAGCAGATTTACCCAGCGGGAGGGCACAGATACGCAGTATTTT. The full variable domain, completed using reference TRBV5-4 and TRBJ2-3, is ETGVTQSPTHLIKTRGQQVTLRCSSQSGHNTVSWYQQALGQGPQFIFQYYREEENGRGNFPPRFSGLQFPNYSSELNVNALELDDSALYLCASRFTQREGTDTQYFGPGTRLTVL.

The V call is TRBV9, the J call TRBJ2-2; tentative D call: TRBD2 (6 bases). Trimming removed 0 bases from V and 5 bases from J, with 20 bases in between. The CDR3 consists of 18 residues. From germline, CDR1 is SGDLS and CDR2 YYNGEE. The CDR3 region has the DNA TGTGCCAGCAGCGTAGATGGCCGGTTACTAGCACGAACCGGGGAGCTGTTTTTT. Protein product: CASSVDGRLLARTGELFF.

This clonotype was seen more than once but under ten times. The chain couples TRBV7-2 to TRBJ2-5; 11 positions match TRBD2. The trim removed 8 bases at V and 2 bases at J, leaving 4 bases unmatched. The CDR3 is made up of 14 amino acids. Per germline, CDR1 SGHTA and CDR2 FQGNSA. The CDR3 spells CASGRLAGQETQYF. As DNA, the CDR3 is TGTGCCAGCGGACGACTAGCGGGGCAAGAGACCCAGTACTTC. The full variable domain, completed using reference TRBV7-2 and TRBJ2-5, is GAGVSQSPSNKVTEKGKDVELRCDPISGHTALYWYRQSLGQGLEFLIYFQGNSAPDKSGLPSDRFSAERTGGSVSTLTIQRTQQEDSAVYLCASGRLAGQETQYFGPGTRLLVL.

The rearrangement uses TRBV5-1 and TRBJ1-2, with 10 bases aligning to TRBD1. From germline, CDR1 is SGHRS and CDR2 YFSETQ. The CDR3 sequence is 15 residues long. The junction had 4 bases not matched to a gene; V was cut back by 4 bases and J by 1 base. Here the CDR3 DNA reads TGCGCCAGCAGCCCGACAGGGGGCGATAACTATGGCTACACCTTC. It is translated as CASSPTGGDNYGYTF.

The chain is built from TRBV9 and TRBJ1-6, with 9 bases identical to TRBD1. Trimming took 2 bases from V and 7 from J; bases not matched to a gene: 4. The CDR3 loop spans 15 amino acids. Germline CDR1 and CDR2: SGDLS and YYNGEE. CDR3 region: CASSVRTGANSPLHF. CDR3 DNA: TGTGCCAGCAGCGTCAGGACAGGGGCAAATTCACCCCTCCACTTT.

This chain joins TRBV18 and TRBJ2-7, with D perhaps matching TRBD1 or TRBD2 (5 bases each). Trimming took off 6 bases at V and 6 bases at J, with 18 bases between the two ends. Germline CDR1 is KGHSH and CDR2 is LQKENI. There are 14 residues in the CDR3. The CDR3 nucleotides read TGTGCCAGCTCTACCGGGACCCCCTGGGGCGAGCAGTACTTC. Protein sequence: CASSTGTPWGEQYF.

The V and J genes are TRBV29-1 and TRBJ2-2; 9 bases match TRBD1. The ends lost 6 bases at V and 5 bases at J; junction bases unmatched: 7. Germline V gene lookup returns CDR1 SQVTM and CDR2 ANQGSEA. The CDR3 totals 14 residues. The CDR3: CSVDRGTGTGELFF. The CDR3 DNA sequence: TGCAGCGTGGACAGGGGCACCGGGACCGGGGAGCTGTTTTTT.

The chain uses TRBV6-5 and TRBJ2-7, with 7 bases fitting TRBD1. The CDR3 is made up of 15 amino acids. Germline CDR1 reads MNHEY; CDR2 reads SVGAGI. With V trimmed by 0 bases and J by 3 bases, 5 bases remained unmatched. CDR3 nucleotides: TGTGCCAGCAGTTACTCTTTCCAGGGGGTCTACGAGCAGTACTTC. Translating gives CASSYSFQGVYEQYF.

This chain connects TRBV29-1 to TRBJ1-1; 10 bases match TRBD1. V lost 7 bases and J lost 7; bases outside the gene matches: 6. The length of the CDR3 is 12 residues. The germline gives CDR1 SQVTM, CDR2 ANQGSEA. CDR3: CSAGDRGLEAFF. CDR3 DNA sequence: TGCAGCGCCGGAGACAGGGGGCTTGAAGCTTTCTTT.

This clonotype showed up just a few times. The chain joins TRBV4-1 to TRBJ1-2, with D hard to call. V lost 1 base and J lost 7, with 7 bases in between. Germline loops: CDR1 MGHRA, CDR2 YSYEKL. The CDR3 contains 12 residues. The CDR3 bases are TGCGCCAGCAGCCAAGGGCCCGGTGGCTACACCTTC. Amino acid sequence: CASSQGPGGYTF.

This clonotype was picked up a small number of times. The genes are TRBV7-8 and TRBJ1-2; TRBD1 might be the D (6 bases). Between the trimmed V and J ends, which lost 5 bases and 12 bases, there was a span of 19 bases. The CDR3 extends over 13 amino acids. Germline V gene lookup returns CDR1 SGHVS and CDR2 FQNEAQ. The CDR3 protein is CASSLLDTGWHTF. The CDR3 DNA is TGTGCCAGCAGCCTTTTAGATACAGGGTGGCACACCTTC.